A selection of T cell receptor beta chains follows, all from one sample in a study of T-cell reconstitution after alpha-beta-depleted transplantation in children. TCRdb re-analysed the PCR reads in MiXCR, keeping a single row per CDR3 protein. Among around 300,000 distinct CDR3 sequences listed, roughly 7.8% were seen once. Sequencing used peripheral blood, obtained 360 days after TCRalphabeta/CD19-depleted stem cell transplant. Receptors were obtained from a female patient aged 2-15 years who had a stem cell transplant for Fanconi anemia, so the T cells may come from the graft donor. The CDR3 runs from the conserved cysteine through the conserved F or W. Fields, in order: clone size, V gene, D gene, J gene, CDR3 protein, CDR3 DNA. The D gene is left open where the match is weak. Size is stated for part of the rows, as once, few or many counts, or as a class when the clone is expanded.

abundance: many; v_gene: TRBV29-1; d_gene: .; j_gene: TRBJ1-5; CDR3aa: CSVLSDGQSQHF; CDR3nt: TGCAGCGTCCTAAGCGACGGGCAATCCCAGCATTTT
abundance: many; v_gene: TRBV7-9; d_gene: .; j_gene: TRBJ2-4; CDR3aa: CASSLFQGGSMTQYF; CDR3nt: TGTGCCAGCAGCTTATTCCAGGGTGGGTCGATGACTCAGTACTTC
abundance: many; v_gene: TRBV7-2; d_gene: .; j_gene: TRBJ2-2; CDR3aa: CASSLGEDITNTGELFF; CDR3nt: TGTGCCAGCAGCTTAGGAGAGGACATCACGAACACCGGGGAGCTGTTTTTT
abundance: many; v_gene: TRBV6-5; d_gene: TRBD1; j_gene: TRBJ1-5; CDR3aa: CASSLDRGRDQPQHF; CDR3nt: TGTGCCAGCAGTCTGGACAGGGGGAGGGATCAGCCCCAGCATTTT
abundance: few; v_gene: TRBV7-8; d_gene: TRBD1; j_gene: TRBJ2-2; CDR3aa: CASSGRTGPNTGELFF; CDR3nt: TGTGCCAGCAGCGGGCGGACAGGGCCGAACACCGGGGAGCTGTTTTTT
abundance: many; v_gene: TRBV18; d_gene: .; j_gene: TRBJ2-1; CDR3aa: CASSGGADNEQFF; CDR3nt: TGTGCCAGCTCAGGGGGGGCCGACAATGAGCAGTTCTTC
abundance: many; v_gene: TRBV20-1; d_gene: .; j_gene: TRBJ1-5; CDR3aa: CSASSLNRVNQPQHF; CDR3nt: TGCAGTGCTAGCTCGTTAAACAGGGTTAATCAGCCCCAGCATTTT
abundance: .; v_gene: TRBV5-1; d_gene: .; j_gene: TRBJ2-1; CDR3aa: CASSFGTGGNEQFF; CDR3nt: TGCGCCAGCAGCTTCGGGACTGGCGGGAATGAGCAGTTCTTC
abundance: .; v_gene: TRBV2; d_gene: .; j_gene: TRBJ2-7; CDR3aa: CAIQYGFTYEQYF; CDR3nt: TGTGCCATACAGTACGGGTTCACCTACGAGCAGTACTTC
abundance: many; v_gene: TRBV20-1; d_gene: .; j_gene: TRBJ1-3; CDR3aa: CSARAAGTGGNTIYF; CDR3nt: TGCAGTGCTAGAGCGGCAGGGACGGGAGGAAACACCATATATTTT
abundance: many; v_gene: TRBV27; d_gene: TRBD2; j_gene: TRBJ2-5; CDR3aa: CASSPRTSGLETQYF; CDR3nt: TGTGCCAGCAGTCCCCGGACTAGCGGATTAGAGACCCAGTACTTC
abundance: many; v_gene: TRBV5-1; d_gene: .; j_gene: TRBJ1-2; CDR3aa: CASSLAQDTYGYTF; CDR3nt: TGCGCCAGCAGCTTGGCGCAGGACACCTATGGCTACACCTTC
abundance: .; v_gene: TRBV18; d_gene: .; j_gene: TRBJ1-3; CDR3aa: CASSRDGISGNTIYF; CDR3nt: TGTGCCAGCTCACGAGACGGGATCTCTGGAAACACCATATATTTT
abundance: .; v_gene: TRBV2; d_gene: .; j_gene: TRBJ1-5; CDR3aa: CASSVGPPGQPQHF; CDR3nt: TGTGCCAGCAGTGTGGGCCCCCCGGGGCAGCCCCAGCATTTT
abundance: few; v_gene: TRBV7-6; d_gene: .; j_gene: TRBJ2-5; CDR3aa: CASSLTLPEETQYF; CDR3nt: TGTGCCAGCAGCTTAACCCTCCCAGAAGAGACCCAGTACTTC
abundance: many; v_gene: TRBV11-2; d_gene: .; j_gene: TRBJ2-1; CDR3aa: CASSLHRETFF; CDR3nt: TGTGCCAGCAGCTTACACAGGGAGACGTTCTTC
abundance: few; v_gene: TRBV12-3/TRBV12-4; d_gene: .; j_gene: TRBJ1-1; CDR3aa: CASSYGFIEAFF; CDR3nt: TGTGCCAGCAGTTACGGTTTTATTGAAGCTTTCTTT
abundance: .; v_gene: TRBV25-1; d_gene: TRBD2; j_gene: TRBJ2-1; CDR3aa: CASTPTSGGPIAAYNEQFF; CDR3nt: TGTGCCAGCACCCCGACTAGCGGGGGGCCGATTGCAGCCTACAATGAGCAGTTCTTC
abundance: many; v_gene: TRBV4-1; d_gene: TRBD2; j_gene: TRBJ2-3; CDR3aa: CASSPAGGLLTDTQYF; CDR3nt: TGCGCCAGCAGCCCAGCGGGGGGGCTGCTCACAGATACGCAGTATTTT
abundance: many; v_gene: TRBV7-6; d_gene: .; j_gene: TRBJ1-5; CDR3aa: CASSFNRDQPQHF; CDR3nt: TGTGCCAGCAGCTTTAACAGAGATCAGCCCCAGCATTTT
abundance: .; v_gene: TRBV13; d_gene: .; j_gene: TRBJ2-1; CDR3aa: CASSSPGSRSYNEQFF; CDR3nt: TGTGCCAGCAGCTCACCGGGGTCCCGCTCCTACAATGAGCAGTTCTTC
abundance: many; v_gene: TRBV7-2; d_gene: TRBD2; j_gene: TRBJ2-1; CDR3aa: CASSLATSGIYNEQFF; CDR3nt: TGTGCCAGCAGCTTAGCCACTAGCGGAATCTACAATGAGCAGTTCTTC
abundance: many; v_gene: TRBV7-3; d_gene: .; j_gene: TRBJ2-2; CDR3aa: CASSLQAGMNTGELFF; CDR3nt: TGTGCCAGCAGCTTACAGGCAGGGATGAACACCGGGGAGCTGTTTTTT
abundance: .; v_gene: TRBV21-1; d_gene: .; j_gene: TRBJ2-2; CDR3aa: CASSKLILAGGPYTGELFF; CDR3nt: TGTGCCAGCAGCAAACTTATACTAGCGGGGGGGCCGTACACCGGGGAGCTGTTTTTT
abundance: few; v_gene: TRBV7-9; d_gene: .; j_gene: TRBJ2-3; CDR3aa: CASSLGWNYPYTDTQYF; CDR3nt: TGTGCCAGCAGCTTAGGGTGGAACTACCCGTACACAGATACGCAGTATTTT
abundance: many; v_gene: TRBV4-1; d_gene: .; j_gene: TRBJ2-1; CDR3aa: CASSQDRGLGSYNEQFF; CDR3nt: TGCGCCAGCAGCCAAGATCGAGGACTGGGCTCCTACAATGAGCAGTTCTTC
abundance: .; v_gene: TRBV6-1; d_gene: .; j_gene: TRBJ2-7; CDR3aa: CASSKTQTWAGEQYF; CDR3nt: TGTGCCAGCAGTAAGACCCAGACTTGGGCCGGCGAGCAGTACTTC
abundance: many; v_gene: TRBV5-1; d_gene: TRBD2; j_gene: TRBJ2-2; CDR3aa: CASSLMTSGTGELFF; CDR3nt: TGCGCCAGCAGCTTGATGACTAGCGGTACCGGGGAGCTGTTTTTT
abundance: .; v_gene: TRBV28; d_gene: TRBD1; j_gene: TRBJ2-7; CDR3aa: CASSLPGQGTYEQYF; CDR3nt: TGTGCCAGCAGTTTACCGGGACAGGGGACCTACGAGCAGTACTTC
abundance: .; v_gene: TRBV10-3; d_gene: TRBD1; j_gene: TRBJ1-2; CDR3aa: CAISDTTGMNGYTF; CDR3nt: TGTGCCATCAGTGACACGACAGGGATGAATGGCTACACCTTC
abundance: many; v_gene: TRBV5-1; d_gene: TRBD1; j_gene: TRBJ1-1; CDR3aa: CASRVNRGGRVNTEAFF; CDR3nt: TGCGCCAGCAGGGTGAACAGGGGGGGACGAGTGAACACTGAAGCTTTCTTT
abundance: many; v_gene: TRBV6-2/TRBV6-3; d_gene: TRBD2; j_gene: TRBJ2-1; CDR3aa: CASSTGPGLAGGHRNEQFF; CDR3nt: TGTGCCAGCAGCACCGGACCCGGACTAGCGGGGGGGCATAGGAATGAGCAGTTCTTC
abundance: many; v_gene: TRBV5-1; d_gene: TRBD2; j_gene: TRBJ2-1; CDR3aa: CASSFTSGRGYNEQFF; CDR3nt: TGCGCCAGCAGCTTTACTAGCGGGAGAGGGTACAATGAGCAGTTCTTC
abundance: few; v_gene: TRBV7-3; d_gene: .; j_gene: TRBJ2-7; CDR3aa: CASSLRPGVEQYF; CDR3nt: TGTGCCAGCAGCTTAAGGCCGGGGGTCGAGCAGTACTTC
abundance: .; v_gene: TRBV7-2; d_gene: TRBD2; j_gene: TRBJ2-2; CDR3aa: CASSLFALAGVSGELFF; CDR3nt: TGTGCCAGCAGCTTATTCGCTCTGGCGGGGGTGTCGGGGGAGCTGTTTTTT
abundance: many; v_gene: TRBV18; d_gene: TRBD1; j_gene: TRBJ2-6; CDR3aa: CASSPFPQGVRANVLTF; CDR3nt: TGTGCCAGCTCACCATTCCCACAGGGGGTCAGGGCCAACGTCCTGACTTTC
abundance: .; v_gene: TRBV11-3; d_gene: .; j_gene: TRBJ2-2; CDR3aa: CASQPPNTGELFF; CDR3nt: TGTGCCAGCCAACCTCCGAACACCGGGGAGCTGTTTTTT
abundance: .; v_gene: TRBV18; d_gene: TRBD2; j_gene: TRBJ2-2; CDR3aa: CASSDTSGRRTGELFF; CDR3nt: TGTGCCAGCTCAGATACTAGCGGGAGGCGCACCGGGGAGCTGTTTTTT
abundance: few; v_gene: TRBV12-3/TRBV12-4; d_gene: .; j_gene: TRBJ2-1; CDR3aa: CASSLAGSRPAGLSRSYNEQFF; CDR3nt: TGTGCCAGCAGTTTAGCTGGTAGTAGGCCCGCAGGGTTATCGCGATCTTACAATGAGCAGTTCTTC
abundance: .; v_gene: TRBV28; d_gene: .; j_gene: TRBJ1-2; CDR3aa: CASSSSPGQLYGYTF; CDR3nt: TGTGCCAGCAGTTCAAGTCCGGGACAACTCTATGGCTACACCTTC
abundance: many; v_gene: TRBV7-9; d_gene: .; j_gene: TRBJ2-6; CDR3aa: CASSPPTAPGANVLTF; CDR3nt: TGTGCCAGCAGCCCCCCAACGGCTCCTGGGGCCAACGTCCTGACTTTC
abundance: few; v_gene: TRBV12-3/TRBV12-4; d_gene: TRBD1; j_gene: TRBJ1-6; CDR3aa: CASSDRGTSPLHF; CDR3nt: TGTGCCAGCAGTGACAGGGGGACATCACCCCTCCACTTT
abundance: many; v_gene: TRBV11-1; d_gene: .; j_gene: TRBJ2-1; CDR3aa: CASSLGSSAYNEQFF; CDR3nt: TGTGCCAGCAGCTTAGGGTCTAGCGCCTACAATGAGCAGTTCTTC
abundance: .; v_gene: TRBV15; d_gene: .; j_gene: TRBJ1-2; CDR3aa: CATSIPGANYGYTF; CDR3nt: TGTGCCACCTCAATACCTGGGGCTAACTATGGCTACACCTTC
abundance: .; v_gene: TRBV30; d_gene: .; j_gene: TRBJ1-6; CDR3aa: CAWSVTGSSPLHF; CDR3nt: TGTGCCTGGAGTGTGACGGGGAGTTCACCCCTCCACTTT
abundance: few; v_gene: TRBV30; d_gene: .; j_gene: TRBJ2-5; CDR3aa: CAWRTRGNQETQYF; CDR3nt: TGTGCCTGGAGGACGAGGGGAAACCAAGAGACCCAGTACTTC
abundance: many; v_gene: TRBV9; d_gene: .; j_gene: TRBJ2-3; CDR3aa: CASSEGDRRDLRPSTDTQYF; CDR3nt: TGTGCCAGCAGCGAAGGCGATAGACGAGATCTCCGCCCTAGCACAGATACGCAGTATTTT
abundance: .; v_gene: TRBV4-1; d_gene: TRBD2; j_gene: TRBJ2-7; CDR3aa: CASSQLAGVVSYEQYF; CDR3nt: TGCGCCAGCAGCCAGCTAGCGGGAGTGGTCTCCTACGAGCAGTACTTC
abundance: many; v_gene: TRBV5-5; d_gene: TRBD1; j_gene: TRBJ1-2; CDR3aa: CASSSGTGLDGYTF; CDR3nt: TGTGCCAGCAGTTCTGGGACAGGACTGGATGGCTACACCTTC
abundance: many; v_gene: TRBV5-1; d_gene: .; j_gene: TRBJ2-3; CDR3aa: CASSLIGGTDTQYF; CDR3nt: TGCGCCAGCAGCTTGATTGGGGGCACAGATACGCAGTATTTT